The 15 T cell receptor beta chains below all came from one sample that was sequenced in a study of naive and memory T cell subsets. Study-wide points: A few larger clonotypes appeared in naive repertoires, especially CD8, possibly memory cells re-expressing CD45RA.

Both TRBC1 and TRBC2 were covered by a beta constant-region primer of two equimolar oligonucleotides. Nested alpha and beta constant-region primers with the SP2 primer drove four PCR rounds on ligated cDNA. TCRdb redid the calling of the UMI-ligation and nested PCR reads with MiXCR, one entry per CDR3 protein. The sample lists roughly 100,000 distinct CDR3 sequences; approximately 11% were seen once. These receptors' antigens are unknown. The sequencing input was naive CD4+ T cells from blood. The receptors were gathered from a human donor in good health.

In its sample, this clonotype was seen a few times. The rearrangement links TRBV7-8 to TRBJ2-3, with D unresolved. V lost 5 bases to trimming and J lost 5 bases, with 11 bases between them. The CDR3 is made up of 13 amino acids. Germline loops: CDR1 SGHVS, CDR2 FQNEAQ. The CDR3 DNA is TGTGCCAGCAGCCCGCTAGTTAAAGATACGCAGTATTTT. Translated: CASSPLVKDTQYF.

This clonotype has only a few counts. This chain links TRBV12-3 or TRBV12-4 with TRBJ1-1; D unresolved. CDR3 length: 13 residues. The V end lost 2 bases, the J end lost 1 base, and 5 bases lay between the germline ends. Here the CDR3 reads CASSLNTNTEAFF. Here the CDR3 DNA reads TGTGCCAGCAGTTTAAATACGAACACTGAAGCTTTCTTT.

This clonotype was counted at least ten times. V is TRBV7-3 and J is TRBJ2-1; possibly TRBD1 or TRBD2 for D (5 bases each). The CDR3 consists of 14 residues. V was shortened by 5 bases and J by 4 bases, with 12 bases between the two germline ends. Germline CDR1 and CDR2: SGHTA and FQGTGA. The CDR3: CASSRGTQYNEQFF. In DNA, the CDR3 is TGTGCCAGCAGCCGTGGGACCCAATACAATGAGCAGTTCTTC.

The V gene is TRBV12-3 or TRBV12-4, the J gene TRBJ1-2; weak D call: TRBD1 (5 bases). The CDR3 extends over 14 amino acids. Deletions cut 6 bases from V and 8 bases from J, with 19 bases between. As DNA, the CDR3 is TGTGCCAGCAGGCCAACCGGGGACGGAGGGGGCTACACCTTC. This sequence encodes CASRPTGDGGGYTF.

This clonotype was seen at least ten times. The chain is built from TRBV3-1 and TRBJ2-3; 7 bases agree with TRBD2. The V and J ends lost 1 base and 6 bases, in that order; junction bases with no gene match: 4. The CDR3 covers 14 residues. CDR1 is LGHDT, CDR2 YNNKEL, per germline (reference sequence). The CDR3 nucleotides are TGTGCCAGCAGCCAAGGACTAGCCCCGGATACGCAGTATTTT. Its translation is CASSQGLAPDTQYF.

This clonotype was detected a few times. The CDR3 region is CASSLQGAGNTIYF. Written as DNA, the CDR3 is TGTGCCAGCAGTTTACAGGGAGCTGGAAACACCATATATTTT. The chain carries TRBV12-3 or TRBV12-4 and TRBJ1-3; possibly TRBD1 for D (5 bases). V shed 2 bases and J shed 2 bases, with 7 bases lying between them. The CDR3 covers 14 residues.

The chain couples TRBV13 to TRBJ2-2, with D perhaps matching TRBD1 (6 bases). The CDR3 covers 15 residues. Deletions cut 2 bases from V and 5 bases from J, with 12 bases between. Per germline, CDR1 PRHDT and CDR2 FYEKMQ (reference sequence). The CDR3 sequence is CASSLFQGRTGELFF. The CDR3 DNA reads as TGTGCCAGCAGCTTATTCCAGGGGCGGACCGGGGAGCTGTTTTTT.

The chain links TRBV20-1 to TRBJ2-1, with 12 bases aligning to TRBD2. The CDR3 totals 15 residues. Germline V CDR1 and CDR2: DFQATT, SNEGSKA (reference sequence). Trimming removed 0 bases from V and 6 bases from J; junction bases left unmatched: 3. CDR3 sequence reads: CSARDPGLAGNEQFF. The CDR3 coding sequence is TGCAGTGCTAGAGATCCGGGACTAGCGGGCAATGAGCAGTTCTTC.

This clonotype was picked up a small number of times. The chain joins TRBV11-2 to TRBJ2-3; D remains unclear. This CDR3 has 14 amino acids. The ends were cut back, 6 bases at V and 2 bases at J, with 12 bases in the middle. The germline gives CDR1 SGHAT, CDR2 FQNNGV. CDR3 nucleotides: TGTGCCAGCAGACCTCAGCCTGCCACAGATACGCAGTATTTT. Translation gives CASRPQPATDTQYF.

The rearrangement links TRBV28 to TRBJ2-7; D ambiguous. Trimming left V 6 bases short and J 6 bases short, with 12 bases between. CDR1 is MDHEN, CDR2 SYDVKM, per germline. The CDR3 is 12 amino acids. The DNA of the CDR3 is TGTGCCAGCAGCCCCCCGCGGTCCGAGCAGTACTTC. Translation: CASSPPRSEQYF.

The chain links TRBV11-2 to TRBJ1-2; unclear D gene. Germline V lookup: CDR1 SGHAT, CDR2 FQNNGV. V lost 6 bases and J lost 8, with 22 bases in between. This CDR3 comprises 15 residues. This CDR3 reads CASRDPGQHTQGYTF. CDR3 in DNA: TGTGCCAGCAGAGATCCGGGCCAACACACCCAGGGCTACACCTTC.

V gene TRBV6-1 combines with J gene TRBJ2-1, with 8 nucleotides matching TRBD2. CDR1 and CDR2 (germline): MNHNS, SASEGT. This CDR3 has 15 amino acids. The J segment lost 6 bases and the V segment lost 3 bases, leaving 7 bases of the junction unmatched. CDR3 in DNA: TGTGCCAGCAGTGACCCAGCGGGGGCTGGCAATGAGCAGTTCTTC. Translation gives CASSDPAGAGNEQFF.

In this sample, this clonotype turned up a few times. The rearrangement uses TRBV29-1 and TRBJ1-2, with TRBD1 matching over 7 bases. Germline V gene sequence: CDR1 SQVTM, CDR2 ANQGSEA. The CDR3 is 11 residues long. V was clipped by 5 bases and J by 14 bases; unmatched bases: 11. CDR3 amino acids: CSVLRDSVGTF. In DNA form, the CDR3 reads TGCAGCGTTTTAAGGGACAGCGTAGGTACCTTC. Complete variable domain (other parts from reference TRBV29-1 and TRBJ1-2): SAVISQKPSRDICQRGTSLTIQCQVDSQVTMMFWYRQQPGQSLTLIATANQGSEATYESGFVIDKFPISRPNLTFSTLTVSNMSPEDSSIYLCSVLRDSVGTFGSGTRLTVV.

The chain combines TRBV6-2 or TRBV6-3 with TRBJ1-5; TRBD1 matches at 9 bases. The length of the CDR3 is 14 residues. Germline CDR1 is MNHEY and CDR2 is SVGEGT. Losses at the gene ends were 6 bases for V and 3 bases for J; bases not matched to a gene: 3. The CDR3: CASRHRGLNQPQHF. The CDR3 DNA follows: TGTGCCAGCAGGCACAGGGGGCTCAATCAGCCCCAGCATTTT.

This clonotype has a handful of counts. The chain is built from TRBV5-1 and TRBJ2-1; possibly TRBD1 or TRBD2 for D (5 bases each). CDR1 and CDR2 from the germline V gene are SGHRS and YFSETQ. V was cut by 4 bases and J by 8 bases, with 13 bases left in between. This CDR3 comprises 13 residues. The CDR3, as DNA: TGCGCCAGCAGCCTGGGACGGGTAGATGAGCAGTTCTTC. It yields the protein CASSLGRVDEQFF.